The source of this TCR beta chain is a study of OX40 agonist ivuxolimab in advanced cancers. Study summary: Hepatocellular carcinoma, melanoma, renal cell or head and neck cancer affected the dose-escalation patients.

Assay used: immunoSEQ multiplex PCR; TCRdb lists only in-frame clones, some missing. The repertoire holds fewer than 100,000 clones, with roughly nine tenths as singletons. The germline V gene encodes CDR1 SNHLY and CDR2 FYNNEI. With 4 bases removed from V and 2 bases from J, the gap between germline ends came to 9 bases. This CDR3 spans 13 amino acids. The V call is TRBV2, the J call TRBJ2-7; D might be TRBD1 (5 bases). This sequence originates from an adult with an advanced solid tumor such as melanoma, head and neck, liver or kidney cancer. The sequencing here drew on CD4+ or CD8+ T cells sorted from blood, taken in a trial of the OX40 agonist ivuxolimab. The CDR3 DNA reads TGTGCCAGCAGTGTTTTACAGGCCTACGAGCAGTACTTC. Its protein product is CASSVLQAYEQYF.